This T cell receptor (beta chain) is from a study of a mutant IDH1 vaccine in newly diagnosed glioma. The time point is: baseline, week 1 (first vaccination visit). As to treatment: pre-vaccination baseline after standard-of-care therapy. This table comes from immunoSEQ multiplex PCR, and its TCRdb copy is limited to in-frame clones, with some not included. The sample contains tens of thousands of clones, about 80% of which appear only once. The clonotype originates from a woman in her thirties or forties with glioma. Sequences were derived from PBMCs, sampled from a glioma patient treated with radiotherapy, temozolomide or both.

The CDR3 sequence is CASSPPGGGPPLHF. The CDR3 coding sequence is TGTGCCAGCAGCCCCCCCGGCGGGGGTCCACCCCTCCACTTT. This chain uses TRBV9 with TRBJ1-6; tentative D call: TRBD1 (5 bases). CDR1 and CDR2 (germline): SGDLS, YYNGEE. This CDR3 is built from 14 residues. With 4 bases removed from V and 11 bases from J, the gap between germline ends came to 16 bases. The whole variable domain, remainder taken from reference TRBV9 and TRBJ1-6, is DSGVTQTPKHLITATGQRVTLRCSPRSGDLSVYWYQQSLDQGLQFLIQYYNGEERAKGNILERFSAQQFPDLHSELNLSSLELGDSALYFCASSPPGGGPPLHFGNGTRLTVT.